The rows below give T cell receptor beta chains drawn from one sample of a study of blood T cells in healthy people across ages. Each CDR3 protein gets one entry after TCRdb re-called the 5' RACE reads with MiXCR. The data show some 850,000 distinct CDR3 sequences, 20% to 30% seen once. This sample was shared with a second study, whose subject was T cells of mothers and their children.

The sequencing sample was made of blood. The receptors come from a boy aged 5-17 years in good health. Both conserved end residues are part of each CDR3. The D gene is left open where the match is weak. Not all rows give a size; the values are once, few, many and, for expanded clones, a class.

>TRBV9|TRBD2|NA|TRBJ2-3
TGTGCCAGCAGCGTAGGACTAGCGGAAGGTACGCAGTATTTT
CASSVGLAEGTQYF
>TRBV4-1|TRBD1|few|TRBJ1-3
TGCGCCAGCAGCCAAGAGCGACAGGGGACGGGAAACACCATATATTTT
CASSQERQGTGNTIYF
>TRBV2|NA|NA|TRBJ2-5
TGTGCCAGCAGTGAACTCTTGGGGGCGCGGGAGACCCAGTACTTC
CASSELLGARETQYF
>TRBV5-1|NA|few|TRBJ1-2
TGCGCCAGCAGCTCTAACCTTCGACACTATGGCTACACCTTC
CASSSNLRHYGYTF
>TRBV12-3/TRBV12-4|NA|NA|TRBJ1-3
TGTGCCAGCTCCTCCCTTCGGGGCTCTGGAAACACCATATATTTT
CASSSLRGSGNTIYF
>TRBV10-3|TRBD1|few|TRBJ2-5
TGTGCCATCAGTGAGAGCGCCGGGACAGGTACACAAGAGACCCAGTACTTC
CAISESAGTGTQETQYF
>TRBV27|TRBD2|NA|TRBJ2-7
TGTGCCAGCAGTTTATCGAGTGGGCTAGCGGGCTCCTACGAGCAGTACTTC
CASSLSSGLAGSYEQYF
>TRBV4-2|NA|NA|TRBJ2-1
TGTGCCAGCAGCCAAGATCGGAGGGGTGAGAGGTGGAATGAGCAGTTCTTC
CASSQDRRGERWNEQFF
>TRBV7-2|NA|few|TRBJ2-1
TGTGCCAGCAGCTTCGGATTTGGGAGGCGGGGTGCCTACAATGAGCAGTTCTTC
CASSFGFGRRGAYNEQFF
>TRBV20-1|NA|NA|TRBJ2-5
TGCAGTGCTAGAGAGGGCCTAGGGGGAGAGACCCAGTACTTC
CSAREGLGGETQYF
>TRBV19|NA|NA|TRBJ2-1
TGTGCCAGTAGCCCCGCATTTTCCGGAAACAATGAGCAGTTCTTC
CASSPAFSGNNEQFF
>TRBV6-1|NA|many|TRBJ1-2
TGTGCCAGCAGTGAAGAGGCCGGGGGGTCCGGTTATGGCTACACCTTC
CASSEEAGGSGYGYTF
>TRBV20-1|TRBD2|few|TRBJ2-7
TGCAGTGCTAGAGATTTTGCGGGGGGATACGAGCAGTACTTC
CSARDFAGGYEQYF
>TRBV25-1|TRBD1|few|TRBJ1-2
TGTGCCAGCAGTGTACAGGGGGCTGATGGCTACACCTTC
CASSVQGADGYTF
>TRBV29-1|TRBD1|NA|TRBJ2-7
TGCAGCGTAAGGACAGGTTTTTCCTACGAGCAGTACTTC
CSVRTGFSYEQYF
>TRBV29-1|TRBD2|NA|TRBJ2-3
TGCAGCGTTGGAAAGGGTAGCGGGGGAATTAATACGCAGTATTTT
CSVGKGSGGINTQYF
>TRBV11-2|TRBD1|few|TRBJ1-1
TGTGCCAGCGGCTCCGGGGGACAGGGTTTCACTGAAGCTTTCTTT
CASGSGGQGFTEAFF
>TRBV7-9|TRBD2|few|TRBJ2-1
TGTGCCAGCAGCTTAGGTAGCGGGGGGGCCGATGAGCAGTTCTTC
CASSLGSGGADEQFF